This TCR beta chain was documented in a study of human T cells and chemical hapten exposure. Each CDR3 protein gets one entry after TCRdb re-called the RACE reads with MiXCR. The data hold some 45,000 distinct CDR3 sequences, with about 9.8% observed a single time. This clonotype was counted ten times or more. CDR3 length: 14 residues. Between the trimmed V and J ends, which lost 8 bases and 7 bases, there was a span of 15 bases. The germline V gene has CDR1 SGHAT and CDR2 FQNNGV. Described time point: patch test 2, 6 weeks after DPC sensitization. Treatment specified: therapeutic diphenylcyclopropenone sensitization with weekly scalp DPC.

The clonotype was recovered from a woman in her thirties or forties with alopecia areata. Some clones in this sample may be carry-over from other donors' samples. The V and J genes are TRBV11-2 and TRBJ1-6; D remains unclear. Sequenced material: whole blood, taken in connection with sensitization to the hapten diphenylcyclopropenone (DPC). The CDR3: CASGETVPNSPLHF. CDR3 sequence (DNA): TGTGCCAGCGGGGAAACTGTTCCGAATTCACCCCTCCACTTT.